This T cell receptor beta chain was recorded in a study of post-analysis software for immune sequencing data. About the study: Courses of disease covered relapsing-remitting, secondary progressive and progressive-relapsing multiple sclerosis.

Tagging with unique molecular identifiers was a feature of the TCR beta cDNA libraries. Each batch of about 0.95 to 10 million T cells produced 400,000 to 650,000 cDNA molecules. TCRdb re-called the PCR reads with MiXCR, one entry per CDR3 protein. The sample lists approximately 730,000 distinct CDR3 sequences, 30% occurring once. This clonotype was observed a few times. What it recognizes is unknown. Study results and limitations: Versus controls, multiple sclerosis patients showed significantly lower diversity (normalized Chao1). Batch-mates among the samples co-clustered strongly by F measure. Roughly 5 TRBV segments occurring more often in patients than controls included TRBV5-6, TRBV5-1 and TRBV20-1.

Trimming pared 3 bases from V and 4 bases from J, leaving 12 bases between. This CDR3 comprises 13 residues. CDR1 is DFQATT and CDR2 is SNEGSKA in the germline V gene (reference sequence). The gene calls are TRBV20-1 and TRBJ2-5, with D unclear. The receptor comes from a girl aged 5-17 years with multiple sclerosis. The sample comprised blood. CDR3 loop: CSARVQSRETQYF. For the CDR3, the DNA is TGCAGTGCTAGGGTTCAGTCGAGAGAGACCCAGTACTTC.